This TCR beta chain was identified during a study of T cells after somatic rescue of genetic block. The protocol was immunoSEQ multiplex PCR, while the TCRdb copy is restricted to in-frame clones and leaves out a portion. The table lists about 67,000 clones, under 95% of them singletons. V lost 4 bases, J lost 2 bases, and 3 bases lay in between. CDR1 is WSHSY and CDR2 is SAAADI in the germline V gene. This CDR3 has 11 residues. Sequenced: peripheral blood mononuclear cells (PBMCs). The chain joins TRBV10-2 to TRBJ2-7; D is unresolved. The receptor was derived from a man aged 35 to 55. This CDR3 is CASSGAYEQYF. DNA of the CDR3: TGCGCCAGCAGTGGCGCCTACGAGCAGTACTTC.